These 26 T cell receptor beta chains were sequenced from one sample in a study of shared clonotypes between healthy human individuals. Libraries were prepared by immunoSEQ multiplex PCR; TCRdb keeps only in-frame clonotypes and omits some of them. The repertoire has some 100,000 clones, 68% of them found once; the top ten carry roughly a quarter. The sample was memory CD8+ T cells sorted from blood. Noted subset: CD45RO+ cells pooled with CCR7-negative TemRA cells. Every receptor here comes from a woman between 25 and 40 years old in good health.

The V call is TRBV4-2, the J call TRBJ2-7; D gene ambiguous. Trimming removed 4 bases from V and 3 bases from J, with 19 bases in between. CDR1 is LGHNA and CDR2 is YNFKEQ in the germline V gene. The CDR3 covers 16 residues. This chain's CDR3 is CASSRSLGRSYYEQYF. CDR3 DNA sequence: TGTGCCAGCAGCCGCTCTCTCGGGCGGAGTTACTACGAGCAGTACTTC.

Only a few counts were recorded for this clone. The DNA for the CDR3 is TGTGCCACCCTAGCGGGTGAGAACACCGGGGAGCTGTTTTTT. Encoded protein: CATLAGENTGELFF. The V call is TRBV6-1, the J call TRBJ2-2, with 8 bases fitting TRBD2. Germline lookup yields CDR1 MNHNS and CDR2 SASEGT. Unmatched junction bases numbered 5, after V lost 10 bases and J lost 1 base. This CDR3 has 14 residues.

The gene calls are TRBV30 and TRBJ1-2; D uncertain. CDR3 length: 13 residues. Germline V lookup: CDR1 GTSNPN, CDR2 SVGIG (reference sequence). Between the trimmed V and J ends, which lost 0 bases and 4 bases, there was a span of 9 bases. The CDR3 nucleotides are TGTGCCTGGAGTGTGGCCCGACCCTATGGCTACACCTTC. Translation: CAWSVARPYGYTF.

CDR3 coding DNA: TGTGCCAGTAGTACTTTCGCCGGGACAGTGAACACTGAAGCTTTCTTT. This gives the protein CASSTFAGTVNTEAFF. V usage is TRBV19 and J usage is TRBJ1-1, with 7 bases aligning to TRBD1. Per germline, CDR1 LNHDA and CDR2 SQIVND (reference sequence). The ends lost 4 bases at V and 0 bases at J; junction bases unmatched: 8. CDR3 length: 16 residues.

The chain has TRBV13 and TRBJ2-7, with D hard to call. CDR1 is PRHDT and CDR2 is FYEKMQ in the germline V gene (reference sequence). Trimming removed 5 bases from V and 0 bases from J, with 14 bases in between. CDR3 length: 15 residues. CDR3 nucleotide sequence: TGTGCCAGCAGCCTCCCCGGTAACAACTCCTACGAGCAGTACTTC. This sequence encodes CASSLPGNNSYEQYF.

The chain links TRBV27 to TRBJ1-1, with 7 bases lining up with TRBD1. The germline CDR1 and CDR2 sequences are MNHEY and SMNVEV (reference sequence). The V and J ends lost 6 bases and 1 base, in that order; junction bases with no gene match: 5. This CDR3 is built from 14 residues. This CDR3 is CASRRQGSNTEAFF. In nucleotides, the CDR3 is TGTGCCAGCAGAAGACAGGGATCGAACACTGAAGCTTTCTTT.

Turning to this clone: Additional DNA sequences in this sample encode the identical CDR3. This chain joins TRBV11-1 and TRBJ1-1; D not certain. From germline, CDR1 is SGHAT and CDR2 FQDESV (reference sequence). The CDR3 is made up of 13 amino acids. V was trimmed by 0 bases and J by 5 bases, leaving 7 bases between them. This CDR3 is CASSLAENTEAFF. For the CDR3, the DNA is TGTGCCAGCAGCTTAGCCGAGAATACTGAAGCTTTCTTT.

The chain joins TRBV5-7 to TRBJ2-1, with 9 bases that match TRBD1. TRBV5-7 is recorded as an ORF, its role being uncertain. The CDR3 sequence is 13 residues long. Trimming removed 3 bases from V and 7 bases from J; junction bases left unmatched: 2. CDR3: CASSWDRANEQFF. DNA of the CDR3: TGTGCCAGCAGCTGGGACAGGGCGAATGAGCAGTTCTTC.

This chain connects TRBV6-1 to TRBJ2-7, with a possible D match to TRBD1 (5 bases). CDR1 and CDR2 (germline): MNHNS, SASEGT. The CDR3 totals 15 residues. Trimming removed 6 bases from V and 2 bases from J, with 17 bases in between. The CDR3 is CASREQDGTPYEQYF. CDR3 DNA: TGTGCCAGCAGGGAACAGGACGGCACCCCCTACGAGCAGTACTTC.

The chain employs TRBV5-8 and TRBJ2-1, with D unclear. The CDR3 contains 13 residues. CDR1 SGHTS and CDR2 YDEGEE come from the germline V gene. V was trimmed by 4 bases and J by 10 bases, leaving 15 bases between them. This CDR3 reads CASSKYPGREQFF. The CDR3 nucleotides read TGTGCCAGCAGCAAGTACCCCGGCAGGGAGCAGTTCTTC.

The chain uses TRBV7-8 and TRBJ1-1; 8 bases match TRBD1. With V trimmed by 1 base and J by 3 bases, 4 bases remained unmatched. The CDR3 length is 15 residues. Per the germline V gene, CDR1 is SGHVS and CDR2 is FQNEAQ. CDR3 DNA: TGTGCCAGCAGCTTAGTTCAGGGGGCGTACACTGAAGCTTTCTTT. This translates into CASSLVQGAYTEAFF. Looking up the rest from reference TRBV7-8 and TRBJ1-1 gives the full variable domain: GAGVSQSPRYKVAKRGQDVALRCDPISGHVSLFWYQQALGQGPEFLTYFQNEAQLDKSGLPSDRFFAERPEGSVSTLKIQRTQQEDSAVYLCASSLVQGAYTEAFFGQGTRLTVV.

This clone was seen only a few times. The chain has TRBV25-1 and TRBJ2-1; TRBD1 agrees at 7 bases. The V gene end was trimmed by 4 bases and the J gene end by 4 bases; junction bases not matched to a gene: 10. Germline lookup yields CDR1 MGHDK and CDR2 SYGVNS. CDR3 length: 16 residues. This CDR3 reads CASSAQMTGSYNEQFF. CDR3 nucleotides: TGTGCCAGCAGTGCGCAAATGACAGGGTCGTACAATGAGCAGTTCTTC.

This sequence joins TRBV9 and TRBJ2-1; D may be TRBD2 (6 bases). The germline V gene encodes CDR1 SGDLS and CDR2 YYNGEE. Trimming took 3 bases from V and 7 from J, leaving 17 bases between them. This CDR3 is built from 15 residues. The CDR3 here is CASSANSGVGNEQFF. CDR3 nucleotide sequence: TGTGCCAGCAGCGCCAACTCGGGAGTCGGAAATGAGCAGTTCTTC.

The chain recombines TRBV5-1 with TRBJ1-1; D might be TRBD1 (5 bases). Trimming cost V 0 bases and J 1 base, with 7 bases left between them. This CDR3 contains 14 residues. CDR1 is SGHRS and CDR2 is YFSETQ in the germline V gene. The CDR3 protein is CASSLAQGNTEAFF. CDR3 in DNA: TGCGCCAGCAGCTTGGCCCAGGGGAACACTGAAGCTTTCTTT.

This clone was counted at least ten times. This rearrangement joins TRBV4-2 to TRBJ2-5; 10 bases are a match to TRBD2. The CDR3 length is 16 residues. V gave up 3 bases and J gave up 2 bases; unmatched junction bases: 6. Germline CDR1 is LGHNA and CDR2 is YNFKEQ. For the CDR3, the DNA is TGTGCCAGCAGCCAGTACACTAGCGGGGCTCAAGAGACCCAGTACTTC. It yields the protein CASSQYTSGAQETQYF.

The chain carries TRBV6-4 and TRBJ2-3; D gene unclear. The V end lost 6 bases, the J end lost 2 bases, and 9 bases lay between the germline ends. CDR1 and CDR2 from the germline V gene are MRHNA and SNTAGT. The CDR3 is 13 amino acids. This chain's CDR3 is CASSLSSTDTQYF. The CDR3 DNA reads TGTGCCAGCAGCCTCTCCTCCACAGATACGCAGTATTTT.

This chain connects TRBV28 to TRBJ2-4, with D possibly being TRBD1 or TRBD2 (5 bases each). CDR1 is MDHEN, CDR2 SYDVKM, per germline. The CDR3 runs 15 residues. Trimming pared 6 bases from V and 3 bases from J, leaving 15 bases between. CDR3 sequence (DNA): TGTGCCAGCAGAGGGACCGCCTGGGGCAAAAACATTCAGTACTTC. Its translation is CASRGTAWGKNIQYF.

The chain uses TRBV19 and TRBJ2-1; 14 bases line up with TRBD2. CDR1 LNHDA and CDR2 SQIVND come from the germline V gene (reference sequence). V shed 1 base, J shed 4 bases, and the junction held 3 bases outside the gene matches. The CDR3 covers 17 residues. CDR3 residues: CASSIGLAGGGYNEQFF. The CDR3 bases are TGTGCCAGTAGTATAGGACTAGCGGGAGGGGGGTACAATGAGCAGTTCTTC.

This clone was observed a handful of times. This rearrangement joins TRBV7-6 to TRBJ1-2, with TRBD1 identical over 8 bases. Germline V CDR1 and CDR2: SGHVS, FNYEAQ. The CDR3 runs to 15 residues. V lost 5 bases to trimming and J lost 4 bases; unmatched junction nucleotides: 9. The DNA for the CDR3 is TGTGCCAGCAGCACAGCTCCGGGACAGGCCTATGGCTACACCTTC. Protein sequence: CASSTAPGQAYGYTF.

The V call is TRBV29-1, the J call TRBJ2-7; 7 bases line up with TRBD1. Germline V gives CDR1 SQVTM, CDR2 ANQGSEA. Trimming took 6 bases from V and 2 from J; bases not matched to a gene: 10. The CDR3 is 14 amino acids. In DNA, the CDR3 is TGCAGCGTGGGTGGTGGGGACAGAGCCTACGAGCAGTACTTC. It yields the protein CSVGGGDRAYEQYF.

Points on this clone: Within the sample, other DNA sequences also encode this same CDR3. The V call is TRBV6-6, the J call TRBJ2-2; D is undetermined. Trimming stripped 0 bases from V and 4 bases from J, with 3 bases between. Germline V gives CDR1 MNHNY, CDR2 SVGAGI (reference sequence). CDR3 length: 13 residues. The CDR3 DNA follows: TGTGCCAGCAGTTACTCGAGCACCGGGGAGCTGTTTTTT. This codes for CASSYSSTGELFF.

This clone was recorded a few times. The chain joins TRBV25-1 to TRBJ2-1; 11 bases align to TRBD1. V lost 6 bases and J lost 6; bases outside the gene matches: 13. Germline CDR1 is MGHDK and CDR2 is SYGVNS. The CDR3 sequence is 17 residues long. The CDR3 DNA reads TGTGCCAGCAGCCCAAACTCGGGACAGGGGGAACCCAATGAGCAGTTCTTC. Translation gives CASSPNSGQGEPNEQFF.

V gene TRBV5-1 combines with J gene TRBJ2-2; D is unresolved. V was pared by 5 bases and J by 1 base, with 3 bases between. Germline CDR1 and CDR2: SGHRS and YFSETQ. The CDR3 has 12 amino acids. CDR3 residues: CASRGNTGELFF. DNA for the CDR3: TGCGCCAGCAGGGGGAACACCGGGGAGCTGTTTTTT. The entire variable domain, with the rest obtained from reference TRBV5-1 and TRBJ2-2, is as follows: KAGVTQTPRYLIKTRGQQVTLSCSPISGHRSVSWYQQTPGQGLQFLFEYFSETQRNKGNFPGRFSGRQFSNSRSEMNVSTLELGDSALYLCASRGNTGELFFGEGSRLTVL.

This clone has more than one count but fewer than ten. This sequence joins TRBV25-1 and TRBJ2-3; 14 nucleotides align to TRBD2. Germline values: CDR1 MGHDK, CDR2 SYGVNS. This CDR3 has 14 residues. V lost 4 bases to trimming and J lost 14 bases; unmatched junction nucleotides: 8. The CDR3 spells CASSGIGGLAGVYF. The CDR3 bases are TGTGCCAGCAGTGGTATTGGGGGACTAGCGGGAGTGTATTTT.

The table lists this clone with many counts. V and J are TRBV11-2 and TRBJ2-4; 10 bases line up with TRBD1. The length of the CDR3 is 16 residues. V dropped 5 bases and J dropped 5; count of bases not matched to a gene: 9. Germline assignment: CDR1 SGHAT and CDR2 FQNNGV. CDR3 DNA sequence: TGTGCCAGCAGCCGACAGGCCGGACAGGGGGAAAACATTCAGTACTTC. Its translation is CASSRQAGQGENIQYF.

The chain employs TRBV19 and TRBJ2-1; tentatively, D is TRBD2 (6 bases). The CDR3 contains 15 residues. Trimming pared 3 bases from V and 4 bases from J, leaving 13 bases between. Germline V gene lookup returns CDR1 LNHDA and CDR2 SQIVND (reference sequence). The CDR3 DNA follows: TGTGCCAGTAGTATCTCCGGGAGTGGGTACAATGAGCAGTTCTTC. It is translated as CASSISGSGYNEQFF.